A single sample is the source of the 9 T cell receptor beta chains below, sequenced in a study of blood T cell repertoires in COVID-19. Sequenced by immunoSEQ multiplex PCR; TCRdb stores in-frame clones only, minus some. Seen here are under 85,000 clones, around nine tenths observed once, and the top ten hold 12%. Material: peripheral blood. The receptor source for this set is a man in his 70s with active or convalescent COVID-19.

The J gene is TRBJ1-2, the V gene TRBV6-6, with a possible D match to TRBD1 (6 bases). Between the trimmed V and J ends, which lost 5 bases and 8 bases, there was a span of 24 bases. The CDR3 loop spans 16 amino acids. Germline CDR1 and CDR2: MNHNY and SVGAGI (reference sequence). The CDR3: CASSQPPGTKRGGYTF. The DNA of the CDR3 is TGTGCCAGCAGTCAACCACCCGGGACAAAGCGCGGAGGCTACACCTTC.

CDR3 amino acids: CASSYPPSDAEGEKLFF. The CDR3, as DNA: TGTGCCAGCAGCTACCCCCCGAGCGATGCCGAGGGAGAAAAACTGTTTTTT. This chain uses TRBV5-6 with TRBJ1-4; D call uncertain. Germline CDR1 reads SGHDT; CDR2 reads YYEEEE. The CDR3 contains 17 residues. V was trimmed by 3 bases and J by 8 bases, leaving 23 bases between them.

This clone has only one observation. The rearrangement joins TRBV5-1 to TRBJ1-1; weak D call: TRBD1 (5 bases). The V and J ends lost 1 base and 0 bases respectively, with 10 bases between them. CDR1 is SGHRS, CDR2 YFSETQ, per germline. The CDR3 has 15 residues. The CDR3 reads CASSLQTVMNTEAFF. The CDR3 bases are TGCGCCAGCAGCTTGCAGACAGTAATGAACACTGAAGCTTTCTTT.

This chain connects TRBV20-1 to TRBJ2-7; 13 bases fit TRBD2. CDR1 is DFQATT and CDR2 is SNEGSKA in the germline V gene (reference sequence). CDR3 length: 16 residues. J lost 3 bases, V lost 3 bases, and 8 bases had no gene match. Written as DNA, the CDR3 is TGCAGTGCTAGTTTACTAGCGGGGGGGATTAACTACGAGCAGTACTTC. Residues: CSASLLAGGINYEQYF.

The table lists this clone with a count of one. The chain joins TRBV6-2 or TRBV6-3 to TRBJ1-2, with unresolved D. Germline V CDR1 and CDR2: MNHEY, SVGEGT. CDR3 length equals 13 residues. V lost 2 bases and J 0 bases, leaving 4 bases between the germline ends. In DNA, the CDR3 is TGTGCCAGCAGTTACGCAGCTAACTATGGCTACACCTTC. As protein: CASSYAANYGYTF.

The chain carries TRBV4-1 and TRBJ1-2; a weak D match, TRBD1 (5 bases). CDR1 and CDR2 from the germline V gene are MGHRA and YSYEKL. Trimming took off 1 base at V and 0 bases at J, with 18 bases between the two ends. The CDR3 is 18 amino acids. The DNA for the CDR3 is TGCGCCAGCAGCCAAGGGGCAGGGTCACTTTCAGCTAACTATGGCTACACCTTC. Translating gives CASSQGAGSLSANYGYTF.

For the CDR3, the DNA is TGTGCCAGCAGAACAGGGGCCCCGACCTCTGGGGCCAACGTCCTGACTTTC. Encoded protein: CASRTGAPTSGANVLTF. The chain couples TRBV28 to TRBJ2-6; 7 nucleotides match TRBD1. Germline CDR1 and CDR2: MDHEN and SYDVKM. The CDR3 covers 17 residues. V dropped 6 bases and J dropped 0; count of bases not matched to a gene: 8.

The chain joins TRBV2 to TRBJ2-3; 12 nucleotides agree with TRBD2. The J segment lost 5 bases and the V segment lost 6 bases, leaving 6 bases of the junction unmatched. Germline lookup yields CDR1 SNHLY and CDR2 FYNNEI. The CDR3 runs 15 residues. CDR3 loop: CASRPTSGGGDTQYF. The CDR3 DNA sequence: TGTGCCAGCAGGCCGACTAGCGGGGGAGGAGATACGCAGTATTTT.

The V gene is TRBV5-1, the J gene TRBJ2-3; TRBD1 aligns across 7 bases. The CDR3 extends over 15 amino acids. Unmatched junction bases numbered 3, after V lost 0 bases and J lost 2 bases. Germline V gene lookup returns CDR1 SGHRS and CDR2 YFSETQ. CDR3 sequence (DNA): TGCGCCAGCAGCTTGGTAGGACAGGTCACAGATACGCAGTATTTT. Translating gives CASSLVGQVTDTQYF.